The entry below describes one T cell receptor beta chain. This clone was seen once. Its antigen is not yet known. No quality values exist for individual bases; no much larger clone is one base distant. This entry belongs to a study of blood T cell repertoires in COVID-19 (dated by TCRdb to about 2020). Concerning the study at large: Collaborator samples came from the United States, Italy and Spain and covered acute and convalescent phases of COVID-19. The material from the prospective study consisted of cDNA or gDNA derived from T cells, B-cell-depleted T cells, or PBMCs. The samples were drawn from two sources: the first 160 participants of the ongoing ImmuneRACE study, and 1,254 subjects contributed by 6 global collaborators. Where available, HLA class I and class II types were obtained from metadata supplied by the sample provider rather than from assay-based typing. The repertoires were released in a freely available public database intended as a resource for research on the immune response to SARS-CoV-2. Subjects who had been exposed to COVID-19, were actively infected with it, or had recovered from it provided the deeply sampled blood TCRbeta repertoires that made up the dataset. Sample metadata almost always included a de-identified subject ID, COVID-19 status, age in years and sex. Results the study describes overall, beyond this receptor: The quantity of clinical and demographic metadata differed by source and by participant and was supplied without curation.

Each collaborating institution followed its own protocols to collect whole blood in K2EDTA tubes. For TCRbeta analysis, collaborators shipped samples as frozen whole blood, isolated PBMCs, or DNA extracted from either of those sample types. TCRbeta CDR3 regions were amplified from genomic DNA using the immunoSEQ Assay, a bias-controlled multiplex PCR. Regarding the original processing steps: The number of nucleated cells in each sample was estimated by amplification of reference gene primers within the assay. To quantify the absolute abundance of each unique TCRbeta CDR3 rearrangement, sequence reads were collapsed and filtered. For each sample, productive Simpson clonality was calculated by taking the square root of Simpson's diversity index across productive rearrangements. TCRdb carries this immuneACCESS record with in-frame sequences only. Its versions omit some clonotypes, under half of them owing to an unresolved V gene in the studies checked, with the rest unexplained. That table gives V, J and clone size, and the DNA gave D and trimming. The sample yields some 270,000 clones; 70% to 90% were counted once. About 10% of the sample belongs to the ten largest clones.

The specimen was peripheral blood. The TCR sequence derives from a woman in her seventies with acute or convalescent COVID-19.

In nucleotide form, the sequence is TGCGCCAGCAGGGAGGGGGCTCTGGATGAAAAACTGTTTTTT. Its protein reads: CASREGALDEKLFF. The sequence joins TRBV5-1 to TRBJ1-4; 7 central nucleotides agree with TRBD1. The germline V end is reduced by 5 bases and the J end by 6 bases; junction bases left unmatched: 7. CDR3 length: 14 amino acids, cysteine to phenylalanine. Here the CDR3 DNA is all that survives: 42 bases in frame from base 1. Via the germline V gene, CDR1 is SGHRS and CDR2 YFSETQ.